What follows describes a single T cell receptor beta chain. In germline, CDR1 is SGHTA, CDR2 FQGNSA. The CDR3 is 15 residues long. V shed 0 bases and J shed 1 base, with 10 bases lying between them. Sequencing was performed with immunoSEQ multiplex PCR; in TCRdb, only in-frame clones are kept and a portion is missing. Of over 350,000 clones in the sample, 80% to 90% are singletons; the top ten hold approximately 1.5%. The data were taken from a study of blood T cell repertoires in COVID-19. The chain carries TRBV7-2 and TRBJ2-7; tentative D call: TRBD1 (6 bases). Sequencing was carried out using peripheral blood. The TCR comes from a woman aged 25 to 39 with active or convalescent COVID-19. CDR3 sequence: CASSLAWQGSYEQYF. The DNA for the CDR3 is TGTGCCAGCAGCTTAGCGTGGCAGGGGTCCTACGAGCAGTACTTC.